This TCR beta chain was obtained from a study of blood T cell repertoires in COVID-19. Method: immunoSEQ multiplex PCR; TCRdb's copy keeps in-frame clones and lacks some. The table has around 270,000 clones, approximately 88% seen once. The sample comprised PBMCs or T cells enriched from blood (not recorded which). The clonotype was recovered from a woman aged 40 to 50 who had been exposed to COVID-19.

CDR3 sequence: CSVPISEEQETQYF. Here the CDR3 DNA reads TGCAGCGTCCCCATTTCCGAGGAACAAGAGACCCAGTACTTC. The chain uses TRBV29-1 and TRBJ2-5, with D unclear. The CDR3 length is 14 residues. CDR1 is SQVTM and CDR2 is ANQGSEA in the germline V gene. Trimming stripped 6 bases from V and 2 bases from J, with 16 bases between.